The sequence of this T cell receptor (beta chain) was determined in a study of Tregs in tolerant kidney transplant recipients. CDR3 size: 14 residues. Method: immunoSEQ multiplex PCR; TCRdb's copy keeps in-frame clones and lacks some. Among under 50,000 clones listed, 95% to 96% were seen once. Remarks on this clone: Its specificity is not known.

This TCR was sampled from a human donor in good health. The chain employs TRBV12-2 and TRBJ1-1. TRBV12-2 is a pseudogene. Sequencing used Tregs from blood cultured with allogeneic cells. In nucleotides, the CDR3 is TGTGCAAGTCGCTTAGTAGACCAGAACACTGAAGCTTTCTTT. Translated, it gives CASRLVDQNTEAFF.